These 9 T cell receptor beta chains share one sample of origin, sequenced in a study of human T cells and chemical hapten exposure. TCRdb re-called the RACE reads with MiXCR, one entry per CDR3 protein. The sample lists fewer than 50,000 distinct CDR3 sequences, 9.5% occurring once. Sample time point: patch test 3, about 24 weeks after DPC sensitization. Treatment meaning: therapeutic diphenylcyclopropenone sensitization with weekly scalp DPC. RNA extraction used unfractionated whole blood as the source of total RNA. The input for sequencing was whole blood, taken in connection with sensitization to the hapten diphenylcyclopropenone (DPC). The source of these receptors is a man aged 50-60 years with alopecia areata. Some clones in this sample may be carry-over from other donors' samples.

The rearrangement uses TRBV28 and TRBJ2-1; no clear D. Trimming pared 5 bases from V and 4 bases from J, leaving 6 bases between. Germline V lookup: CDR1 MDHEN, CDR2 SYDVKM. This CDR3 region has 12 residues. This CDR3 reads CASSPDYNEQFF. The CDR3 DNA follows: TGTGCCAGCAGTCCGGATTACAATGAGCAGTTCTTC.

This clonotype was counted ten times or more. The rearrangement joins TRBV1 to TRBJ2-3. TRBV1 is a listed pseudogene. The CDR3 is 17 residues long. CDR3 bases: TGCACCAGCAGCCAAGATCTAGTGCAGTCTAAAGGGGATACGCAGTATTTT. Protein sequence: CTSSQDLVQSKGDTQYF.

This clonotype was observed many times. The rearrangement uses TRBV12-3 or TRBV12-4 and TRBJ2-2; D ambiguous. V was pared by 7 bases and J by 6 bases, with 9 bases between. The CDR3 has 12 amino acids. CDR3: CASNPPPGELFF. DNA for the CDR3: TGTGCCAGCAACCCCCCCCCCGGGGAGCTGTTTTTT.

This clonotype was recorded at least ten times. V is TRBV20-1 and J is TRBJ2-1; 10 bases are a match to TRBD2. The CDR3 spans 22 residues. The V and J ends lost 0 bases and 4 bases, in that order; junction bases with no gene match: 24. The V gene's germline CDR1 is DFQATT and CDR2 SNEGSKA (reference sequence). The CDR3 DNA is TGCAGTGCTAGAGATATTATGTTAGGTGCTAGCGGGAGCCCTCCAACTTACAATGAGCAGTTCTTC. This gives the protein CSARDIMLGASGSPPTYNEQFF.

This clonotype was observed many times. The chain links TRBV10-2 to TRBJ2-5; the match to TRBD2 covers 7 bases. Per germline, CDR1 WSHSY and CDR2 SAAADI. The ends lost 4 bases at V and 2 bases at J; junction bases unmatched: 4. The CDR3 has 14 amino acids. The CDR3 reads CASSGAGSQETQYF. In DNA, the CDR3 is TGCGCCAGCAGTGGAGCGGGATCACAAGAGACCCAGTACTTC.

This clonotype was counted at least ten times. The chain carries TRBV11-2 and TRBJ2-3; maybe TRBD1 (5 bases). There are 15 residues in the CDR3. V was shortened by 5 bases and J by 2 bases, with 14 bases between the two germline ends. Germline CDR1 SGHAT, CDR2 FQNNGV. The CDR3 protein is CASSLQVGATDTQYF. CDR3 in DNA: TGTGCCAGCAGCCTACAGGTCGGAGCCACAGATACGCAGTATTTT.

This clonotype occurred many times. This sequence joins TRBV2 and TRBJ2-7; 11 bases line up with TRBD2. V was pared by 7 bases and J by 5 bases, with 7 bases of the junction left unmatched. Germline lookup yields CDR1 SNHLY and CDR2 FYNNEI. The CDR3 contains 14 residues. CDR3 nucleotide sequence: TGTGCCAGCACCACTAGCGGGAGTTACCACGAGCAGTACTTC. Residues: CASTTSGSYHEQYF.

In its sample, this clonotype was seen a few times. The chain couples TRBV29-1 to TRBJ2-1, with D perhaps matching TRBD1 (5 bases). Per the germline V gene, CDR1 is SQVTM and CDR2 is ANQGSEA. V lost 3 bases to trimming and J lost 6 bases, with 6 bases between them. The CDR3 is made up of 11 amino acids. This CDR3 reads CSVDRVNEQFF. DNA of the CDR3: TGCAGCGTTGACAGGGTCAATGAGCAGTTCTTC.

This clonotype came up a few times. The V and J genes are TRBV6-6 and TRBJ2-7; TRBD1 agrees at 10 bases. Germline CDR1 and CDR2: MNHNY and SVGAGI (reference sequence). The trim removed 4 bases at V and 3 bases at J, leaving 9 bases unmatched. The CDR3 runs 16 residues. The CDR3 nucleotides are TGTGCCAGCAGTTCCCGGGACAGGGGATCCTTCTACGAGCAGTACTTC. Encoded protein: CASSSRDRGSFYEQYF.